These 12 T cell receptor beta chains originate from one sample sequenced in a study of blood T cell repertoires in COVID-19. TCRdb keeps only in-frame clones here, not all; method: immunoSEQ multiplex PCR. The sample holds more than 95,000 clones; 70% to 90% are singletons and the top ten take approximately 8%. Sample: peripheral blood. The source is a man aged 45-65 years with acute or convalescent COVID-19.

The V call is TRBV27, the J call TRBJ2-2; D might be TRBD1 (6 bases). Trimming left V 5 bases short and J 4 bases short, with 23 bases between. The CDR3 sequence is 18 residues long. Germline V CDR1 and CDR2: MNHEY, SMNVEV (reference sequence). The CDR3 protein is CASSVISGTSFGTGELFF. Here the CDR3 DNA reads TGTGCCAGCAGTGTAATATCCGGGACATCGTTCGGCACCGGGGAGCTGTTTTTT.

The rearrangement links TRBV3-1 (or the pseudogene TRBV3-2) to TRBJ2-3, with TRBD2 identical over 8 bases. J lost 0 bases, V lost 5 bases, and 13 bases had no gene match. CDR3 size: 18 residues. Per the germline V gene, CDR1 is LGHDT and CDR2 is YNNKEL (reference sequence). The CDR3 protein is CASSDKIRLATSTDTQYF. The CDR3 DNA reads TGTGCCAGCAGCGACAAGATAAGACTAGCGACAAGCACAGATACGCAGTATTTT.

This clone was counted a few times. This chain links TRBV7-8 with TRBJ2-1; 7 bases match TRBD2. Germline V lookup: CDR1 SGHVS, CDR2 FQNEAQ. The CDR3 sequence is 16 residues long. V was pared by 6 bases and J by 2 bases, with 10 bases of the junction left unmatched. This chain's CDR3 is CASSPRRELAYNEQFF. CDR3 sequence (DNA): TGTGCCAGCAGTCCGAGGCGGGAGCTGGCCTACAATGAGCAGTTCTTC.

This chain connects TRBV9 to TRBJ2-2; no clear D. Germline V gene data show CDR1 as SGDLS and CDR2 as YYNGEE. V dropped 4 bases and J dropped 6 bases, with 16 bases sitting between them. The CDR3 has 15 amino acids. CDR3 sequence: CASSPRIAVAGELFF. The CDR3, as DNA: TGTGCCAGCAGCCCCCGAATAGCCGTTGCCGGGGAGCTGTTTTTT.

A word on this clone: One end of the junction does not line up with germline, which may come from a read error. The J gene is TRBJ1-1, the V gene TRBV5-1; D is ambiguous. Germline V gene data show CDR1 as SGHRS and CDR2 as YFSETQ. The CDR3 has 12 residues. CDR3 DNA: TGCGCCAGCAGCAATATGAACTCTGAAGCTTTCTTT. As protein: CASSNMNSEAFF.

The V and J genes are TRBV16 and TRBJ2-6; no reliable D call. Trimming removed 0 bases from V and 1 base from J, with 7 bases in between. Germline CDR1 is KGHSY and CDR2 is FQNENV. This CDR3 is built from 16 residues. The CDR3 here is CASSQSRQSGANVLTF. The CDR3 DNA reads TGTGCCAGCAGCCAATCGCGGCAGTCTGGGGCCAACGTCCTGACTTTC. The full variable domain, rest sourced from reference TRBV16 and TRBJ2-6, is GEEVAQTPKHLVRGEGQKAKLYCAPIKGHSYVFWYQQVLKNEFKFLISFQNENVFDETGMPKERFSAKCLPNSPCSLEIQATKLEDSAVYFCASSQSRQSGANVLTFGAGSRLTVL.

This clone was detected only once. This sequence joins TRBV4-1 and TRBJ2-3; 9 bases line up with TRBD2. The CDR3 extends over 18 amino acids. The V gene end was trimmed by 0 bases and the J gene end by 6 bases; junction bases not matched to a gene: 13. CDR1 MGHRA and CDR2 YSYEKL come from the germline V gene. The CDR3 nucleotides are TGCGCCAGCAGCCAAGAAAGAGGAGCGGGAGGTAAAGGGGATACGCAGTATTTT. Translation: CASSQERGAGGKGDTQYF.

V is TRBV6-5 and J is TRBJ1-1; no reliable D call. CDR3 length: 16 amino acids. Germline V gene data show CDR1 as MNHEY and CDR2 as SVGAGI. Trimming took off 2 bases at V and 0 bases at J, with 13 bases between the two ends. The CDR3 sequence: CASSYDSVGMNTEAFF. For the CDR3, the DNA is TGTGCCAGCAGTTACGATTCGGTCGGGATGAACACTGAAGCTTTCTTT.

V gene TRBV19 combines with J gene TRBJ1-1; the match to TRBD1 covers 7 bases. CDR3 length equals 13 residues. V shed 4 bases, J shed 5 bases, and the junction held 4 bases outside the gene matches. Germline lookup yields CDR1 LNHDA and CDR2 SQIVND (reference sequence). Here the CDR3 DNA reads TGTGCCAGTAGTAAAACAGGGGATACTGAAGCTTTCTTT. This sequence encodes CASSKTGDTEAFF. Complete variable domain (other parts from reference TRBV19 and TRBJ1-1): DGGITQSPKYLFRKEGQNVTLSCEQNLNHDAMYWYRQDPGQGLRLIYYSQIVNDFQKGDIAEGYSVSREKKESFPLTVTSAQKNPTAFYLCASSKTGDTEAFFGQGTRLTVV.

This chain connects TRBV19 to TRBJ1-5, with TRBD1 matching 7 bases. The germline V gene encodes CDR1 LNHDA and CDR2 SQIVND (reference sequence). The CDR3 extends over 16 amino acids. J gave up 0 bases and V 6 bases, and 8 bases lay outside the gene matches. The CDR3 protein is CASRTDRANSNQPQHF. DNA for the CDR3: TGTGCCAGTAGGACTGACAGGGCTAATAGCAATCAGCCCCAGCATTTT.

This clone was picked up one time. The chain is built from TRBV18 and TRBJ1-2; a possible D gene is TRBD1 (5 bases). The V end lost 3 bases, the J end lost 6 bases, and 17 bases lay between the germline ends. This CDR3 is 15 amino acids long. CDR1 and CDR2 from the germline V gene are KGHSH and LQKENI. CDR3 bases: TGTGCCAGCTCACCCCCGGGACTCGTTCTCGATGGCTACACCTTC. It codes for CASSPPGLVLDGYTF.

The rearrangement links TRBV6-2 or TRBV6-3 to TRBJ2-5; 9 bases are shared with TRBD2. Trimming removed 0 bases from V and 2 bases from J; junction bases left unmatched: 7. This CDR3 has 17 amino acids. Germline V gene data show CDR1 as MNHEY and CDR2 as SVGEGT. The CDR3 reads CASSYSSVLAGQETQYF. CDR3 DNA: TGTGCCAGCAGTTACTCGAGTGTCCTAGCGGGACAAGAGACCCAGTACTTC.